This T cell receptor (beta chain) was identified during a study of early T cells in non-severe SARS-CoV-2 infection. Individual cDNA molecules received unique molecular identifiers during library preparation. TCRdb independently ran MiXCR on the 5' RACE reads; one entry per CDR3 protein. The sample includes around 70,000 distinct CDR3 sequences, roughly 10% of them seen just once. From germline, CDR1 is DFQATT and CDR2 SNEGSKA (reference sequence). The CDR3 totals 13 residues. The chain has TRBV20-1 and TRBJ1-1, with 7 bases identical to TRBD1. The specimen was whole blood. This clonotype was sampled from an adult who was a healthcare worker with PCR-confirmed SARS-CoV-2 infection or an uninfected control (not recorded which). CDR3: CRPSRDRNTEAFF. Written as DNA, the CDR3 is TGCAGGCCCAGCCGGGACAGGAACACTGAAGCTTTCTTT.